This T cell receptor beta chain was documented in a study of OX40 agonist ivuxolimab in advanced cancers. A word on this clone: The junction departs from germline at one end; a sequencing error may be responsible.

Clones were sequenced by immunoSEQ multiplex PCR, and TCRdb holds only the in-frame ones, with some missing. Of about 76,000 clones listed, less than 90% are singletons. The CDR3 is 13 residues long. The germline gives CDR1 LGHNA, CDR2 YSLEER. The input for sequencing was CD4+ or CD8+ T cells sorted from blood, taken in a trial of the OX40 agonist ivuxolimab. The receptor's source is an adult with an advanced solid tumor such as melanoma, head and neck, liver or kidney cancer. The gene calls are TRBV4-3 and TRBJ2-5, with a tentative D call TRBD1 (5 bases). CDR3 sequence (DNA): TGCGCCAGCAGTCAAGGGGTTCAAGAGACCCAGTACTTC. Its protein is CASSQGVQETQYF.